Shown below are 15 T cell receptor beta chains from a single sample sequenced in a study of breast tumors, draining lymph nodes, adjacent tissues. Breast cancer patients provided tissue from their axillary draining lymph nodes. TCRdb redid the calling of the multiplex PCR reads with MiXCR, one entry per CDR3 protein. The sample consists of approximately 130,000 distinct CDR3 sequences, around 20% of them appearing once. The sequencing input was axillary lymph node tissue. These receptors were taken from a female donor with breast cancer. Some clones in this sample may be carry-over from other donors' samples.

In its sample, this clonotype was seen once. This could be a read error, since a much larger clone is one nucleotide away. The CDR3 DNA reads TGCACCAGCAGCCGACTTCAGGGGACAGGGGGGACGGGCTACACCTTC. As protein: CTSSRLQGTGGTGYTF. The chain joins TRBV4-1 to TRBJ1-2; 11 nucleotides match TRBD1. The germline V gene encodes CDR1 MGHRA and CDR2 YSYEKL. This CDR3 has 16 residues.

At least ten counts were recorded for this clonotype. V gene TRBV6-1 combines with J gene TRBJ1-2; possibly TRBD1 for D (5 bases). The CDR3 consists of 14 residues. V lost 6 bases to trimming and J lost 8 bases, with 19 bases between them. In germline, CDR1 is MNHNS, CDR2 SASEGT. The DNA for the CDR3 is TGTGCCAGCAGCCGAAGCGCAGGGTCGGAAGGCTACACCTTC. Translation gives CASSRSAGSEGYTF.

This clonotype was recorded many times. The J gene is TRBJ2-5, the V gene TRBV4-1; 11 bases agree with TRBD2. V was clipped by 2 bases and J by 5 bases; unmatched bases: 7. Per the germline V gene, CDR1 is MGHRA and CDR2 is YSYEKL. This CDR3 comprises 16 residues. The CDR3 region has the DNA TGCGCCAGCAGCCAATTCGAGGCTAGCGGGAGGGAGACCCAGTACTTC. It codes for CASSQFEASGRETQYF.

This clonotype was counted ten times or more. The chain links TRBV6-4 to TRBJ2-7; 7 bases align to TRBD2. Germline CDR1 is MRHNA and CDR2 is SNTAGT. The CDR3 extends over 14 amino acids. V lost 2 bases to trimming and J lost 5 bases; unmatched junction nucleotides: 6. CDR3 loop: CASSDTGLEDEQYF. The CDR3 region has the DNA TGTGCCAGCAGTGACACAGGACTAGAAGACGAGCAGTACTTC.

This clonotype was seen ten or more times. The chain employs TRBV27 and TRBJ2-1; D gene uncertain. Germline values: CDR1 MNHEY, CDR2 SMNVEV (reference sequence). The CDR3 covers 13 residues. V was clipped by 7 bases and J by 6 bases, with 13 bases between them. CDR3: CASNPLGGNEQFF. The CDR3 region has the DNA TGTGCCAGCAACCCCCTTGGCGGCAATGAGCAGTTCTTC.

About this clonotype itself: One junction end does not reproduce the germline sequence, and a read error may be involved. The chain carries TRBV7-6 and TRBJ2-7; no clear D. This CDR3 comprises 13 residues. Germline lookup yields CDR1 SGHVS and CDR2 FNYEAQ. Written as DNA, the CDR3 is TGTGCCAACAGCTTAGTGGCGGCAGGAGAGCAGTACTTC. Its protein is CANSLVAAGEQYF.

The chain has TRBV10-3 and TRBJ1-1; the match to TRBD1 covers 11 bases. Germline CDR1 and CDR2: ENHRY and SYGVKD. The CDR3 runs 15 residues. J gave up 4 bases and V 9 bases, and 10 bases lay outside the gene matches. The CDR3 region is CAIRTGGEWATEAFF. Written as DNA, the CDR3 is TGTGCCATAAGGACAGGGGGCGAATGGGCCACTGAAGCTTTCTTT.

This clonotype came up many times. The genes are TRBV12-3 or TRBV12-4 and TRBJ1-2; D unresolved. The V and J ends lost 5 bases and 10 bases respectively, with 14 bases between them. The CDR3 contains 12 residues. Here the CDR3 reads CASSPRMRDYTF. The CDR3 bases are TGTGCCAGCAGTCCGCGCATGAGGGACTACACCTTC.

The CDR3 DNA reads as TGTGCCAGCAGCGCCGCGGGACCACATAATGGCCTACGCTCTGGAAACACCATATATTTT. Its translation: CASSAAGPHNGLRSGNTIYF. V usage is TRBV4-2 and J usage is TRBJ1-3, with a weak D call TRBD1 (5 bases). Trimming left V 5 bases short and J 0 bases short, with 26 bases between. Germline loops: CDR1 LGHNA, CDR2 YNFKEQ. The CDR3 length is 20 residues.

Regarding this clonotype: With a much larger clone just one base away, this may be a read error. This chain joins TRBV12-3 or TRBV12-4 and TRBJ2-2; 7 bases align to TRBD2. The CDR3 is 14 amino acids. Trimming removed 3 bases from V and 5 bases from J; junction bases left unmatched: 3. As DNA, the CDR3 is TGTGCCAGCAGTTTGTGGGGGGGGACCGGGGAGCTGTTTTTT. This encodes CASSLWGGTGELFF.

Comments on this clonotype: One base away lies a much larger clone, so this may be a sequencing read error. This rearrangement joins TRBV6-5 to TRBJ2-2; D unclear. This CDR3 has 17 amino acids. CDR1 is MNHEY, CDR2 SVGAGI, per germline. Trimming shortened V by 8 bases and J by 2 bases, and 21 bases separated the two germline ends. CDR3 sequence reads: CASSTATGHLNTGELFF. CDR3 in DNA: TGTGCCAGCTCCACTGCGACGGGCCACCTCAACACCGGGGAGCTGTTTTTT.

This clonotype has ten or more counts. The chain links TRBV19 to TRBJ2-1, with D unclear. Germline V lookup: CDR1 LNHDA, CDR2 SQIVND (reference sequence). This CDR3 spans 18 amino acids. The V end was cut by 5 bases, the J end by 2 bases, with 22 bases between. Here the CDR3 reads CASSPPLGRYRPYNEQFF. The CDR3 coding sequence is TGTGCCAGTAGTCCTCCTTTGGGTCGGTATCGGCCCTACAATGAGCAGTTCTTC. Variable domain in full (rest from reference TRBV19 and TRBJ2-1): DGGITQSPKYLFRKEGQNVTLSCEQNLNHDAMYWYRQDPGQGLRLIYYSQIVNDFQKGDIAEGYSVSREKKESFPLTVTSAQKNPTAFYLCASSPPLGRYRPYNEQFFGPGTRLTVL.

Ten or more counts support this clonotype. CDR3 nucleotide sequence: TGTGCCAGCAGCATTAACAGAATCTACGAGCAGTACTTC. Its protein product is CASSINRIYEQYF. The chain carries TRBV11-1 and TRBJ2-7; D remains unclear. This CDR3 spans 13 amino acids. The ends were cut back, 5 bases at V and 3 bases at J, with 11 bases in the middle. CDR1 and CDR2 (germline): SGHAT, FQDESV (reference sequence). The whole variable domain, filled in from reference TRBV11-1 and TRBJ2-7, reads EAEVAQSPRYKITEKSQAVAFWCDPISGHATLYWYRQILGQGPELLVQFQDESVVDDSQLPKDRFSAERLKGVDSTLKIQPAELGDSAMYLCASSINRIYEQYFGPGTRLTVT.

The V gene is TRBV28, the J gene TRBJ1-2, with D hard to call. CDR1 and CDR2 (germline): MDHEN, SYDVKM. This CDR3 is built from 15 residues. Trimming pared 2 bases from V and 7 bases from J, leaving 17 bases between. The CDR3 coding sequence is TGTGCCAGCAGTTTAAGTCCGGGCCATTTCTCTGGCTACACCTTC. Protein: CASSLSPGHFSGYTF.

This clonotype occurred many times. The chain links TRBV19 to TRBJ1-2; D uncertain. Germline assignment: CDR1 LNHDA and CDR2 SQIVND (reference sequence). V gave up 8 bases and J gave up 5 bases, with 15 bases separating them. The CDR3 consists of 13 residues. The CDR3 sequence: CASSLGTIYGYTF. The CDR3 DNA follows: TGTGCCAGTTCCTTAGGTACAATTTATGGCTACACCTTC.